Described below is a single T cell receptor (beta chain) sequence and its context. The data stem from a study of CD8 T cells in Susac syndrome. Turning to the study itself: The Susac syndrome patients were therapy-naive, on corticosteroids, or on intravenous immunoglobulin alone at blood draw.

Per the germline V gene, CDR1 is GTSNPN and CDR2 is SVGIG (reference sequence). The V gene lost 3 bases and the J gene lost 1 base, with 4 bases spanning the gap. CDR3 length: 11 residues. When the RNA was reverse transcribed, random hexamers were used with an input of roughly 0.5 to 1 ug. TCRdb reprocessed the immunoSEQ multiplex PCR reads with MiXCR, giving one entry per CDR3 protein. Among about 140,000 distinct CDR3 sequences listed, just under 95% were seen once. This receptor was identified in a human donor with Susac syndrome. Sequenced: CD4+ T cells from PBMCs. This chain links TRBV30 with TRBJ2-7; D is unresolved. The CDR3 DNA reads as TGTGCCTGGAGATCGTCCTACGAGCAGTACTTC. This encodes CAWRSSYEQYF.